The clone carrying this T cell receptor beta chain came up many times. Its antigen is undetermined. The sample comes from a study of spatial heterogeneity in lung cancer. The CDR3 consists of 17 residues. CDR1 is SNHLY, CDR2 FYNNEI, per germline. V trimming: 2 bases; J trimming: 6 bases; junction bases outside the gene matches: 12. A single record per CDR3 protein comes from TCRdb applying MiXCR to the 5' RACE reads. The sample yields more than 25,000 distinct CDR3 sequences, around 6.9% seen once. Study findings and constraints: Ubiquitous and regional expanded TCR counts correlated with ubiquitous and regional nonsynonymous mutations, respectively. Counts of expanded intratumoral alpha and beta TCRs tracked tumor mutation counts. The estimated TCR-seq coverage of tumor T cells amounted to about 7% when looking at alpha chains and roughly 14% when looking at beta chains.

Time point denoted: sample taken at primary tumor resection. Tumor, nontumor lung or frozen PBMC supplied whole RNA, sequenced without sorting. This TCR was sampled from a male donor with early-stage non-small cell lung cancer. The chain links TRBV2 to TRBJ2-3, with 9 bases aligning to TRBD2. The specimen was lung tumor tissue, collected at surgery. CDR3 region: CASSEMGSGGPRDTQYF. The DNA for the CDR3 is TGTGCCAGCAGTGAAATGGGTAGCGGGGGACCCAGGGATACGCAGTATTTT.